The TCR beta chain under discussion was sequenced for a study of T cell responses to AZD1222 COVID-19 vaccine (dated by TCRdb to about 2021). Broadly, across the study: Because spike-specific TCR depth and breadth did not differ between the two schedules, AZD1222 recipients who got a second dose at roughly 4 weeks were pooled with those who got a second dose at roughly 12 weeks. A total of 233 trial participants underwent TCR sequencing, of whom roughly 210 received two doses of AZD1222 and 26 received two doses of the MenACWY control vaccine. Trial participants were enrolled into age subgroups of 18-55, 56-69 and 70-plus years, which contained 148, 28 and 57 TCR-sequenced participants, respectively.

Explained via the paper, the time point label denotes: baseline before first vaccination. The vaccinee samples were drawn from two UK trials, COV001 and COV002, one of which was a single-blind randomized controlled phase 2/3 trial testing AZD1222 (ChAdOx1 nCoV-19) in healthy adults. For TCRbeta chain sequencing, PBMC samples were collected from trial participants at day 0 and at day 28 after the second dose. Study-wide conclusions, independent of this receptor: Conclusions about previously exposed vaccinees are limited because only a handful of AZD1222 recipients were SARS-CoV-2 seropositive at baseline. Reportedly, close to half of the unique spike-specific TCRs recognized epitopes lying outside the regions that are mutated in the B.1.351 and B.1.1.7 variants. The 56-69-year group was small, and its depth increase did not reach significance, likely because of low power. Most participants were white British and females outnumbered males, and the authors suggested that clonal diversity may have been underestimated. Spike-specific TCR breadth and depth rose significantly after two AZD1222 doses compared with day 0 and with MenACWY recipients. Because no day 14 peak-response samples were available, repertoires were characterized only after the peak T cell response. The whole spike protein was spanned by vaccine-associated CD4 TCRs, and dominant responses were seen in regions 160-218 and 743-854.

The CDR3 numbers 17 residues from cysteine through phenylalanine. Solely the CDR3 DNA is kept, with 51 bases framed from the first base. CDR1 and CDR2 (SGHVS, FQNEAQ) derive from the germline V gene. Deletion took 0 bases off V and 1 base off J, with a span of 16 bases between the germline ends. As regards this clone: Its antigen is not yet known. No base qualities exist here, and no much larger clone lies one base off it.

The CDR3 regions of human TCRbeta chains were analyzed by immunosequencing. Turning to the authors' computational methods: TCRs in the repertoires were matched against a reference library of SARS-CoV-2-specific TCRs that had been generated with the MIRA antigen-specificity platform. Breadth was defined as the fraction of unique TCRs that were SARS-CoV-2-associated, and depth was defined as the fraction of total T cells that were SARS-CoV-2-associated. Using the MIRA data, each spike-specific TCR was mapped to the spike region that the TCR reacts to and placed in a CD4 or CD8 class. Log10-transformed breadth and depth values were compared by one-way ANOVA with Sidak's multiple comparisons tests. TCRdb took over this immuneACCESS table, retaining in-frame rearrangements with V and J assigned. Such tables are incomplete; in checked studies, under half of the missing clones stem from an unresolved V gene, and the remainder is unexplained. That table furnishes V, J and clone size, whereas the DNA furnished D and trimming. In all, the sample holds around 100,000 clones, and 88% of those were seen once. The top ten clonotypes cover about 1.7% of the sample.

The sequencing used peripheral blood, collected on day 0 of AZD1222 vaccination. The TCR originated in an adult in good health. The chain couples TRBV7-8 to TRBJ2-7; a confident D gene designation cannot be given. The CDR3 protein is CASSLAPPVGMSYEQYF. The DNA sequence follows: TGTGCCAGCAGCTTAGCCCCCCCTGTGGGGATGTCCTACGAGCAGTACTTC.